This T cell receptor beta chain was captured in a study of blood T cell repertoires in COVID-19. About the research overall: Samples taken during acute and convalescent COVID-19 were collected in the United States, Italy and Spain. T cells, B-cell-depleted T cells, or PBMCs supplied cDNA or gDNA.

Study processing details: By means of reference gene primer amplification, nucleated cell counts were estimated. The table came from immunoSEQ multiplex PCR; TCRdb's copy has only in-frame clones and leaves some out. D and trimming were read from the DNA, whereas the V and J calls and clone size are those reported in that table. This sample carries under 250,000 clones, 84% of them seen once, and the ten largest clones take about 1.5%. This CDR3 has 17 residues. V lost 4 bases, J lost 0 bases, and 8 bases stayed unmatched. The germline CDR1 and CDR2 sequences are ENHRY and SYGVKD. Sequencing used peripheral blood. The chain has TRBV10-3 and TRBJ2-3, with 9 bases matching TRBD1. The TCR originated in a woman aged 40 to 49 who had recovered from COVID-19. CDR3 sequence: CAISGAGTGLSTDTQYF. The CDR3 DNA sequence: TGTGCCATCAGTGGGGCCGGGACAGGGCTAAGCACAGATACGCAGTATTTT.